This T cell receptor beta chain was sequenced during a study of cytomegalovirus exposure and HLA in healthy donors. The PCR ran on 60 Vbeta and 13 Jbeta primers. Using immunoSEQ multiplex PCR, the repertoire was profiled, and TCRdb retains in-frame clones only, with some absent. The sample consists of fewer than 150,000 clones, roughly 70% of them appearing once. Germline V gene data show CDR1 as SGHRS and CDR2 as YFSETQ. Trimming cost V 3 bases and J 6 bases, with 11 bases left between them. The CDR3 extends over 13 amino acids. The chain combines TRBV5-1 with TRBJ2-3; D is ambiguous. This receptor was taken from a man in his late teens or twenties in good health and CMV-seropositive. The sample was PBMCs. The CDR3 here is CASSYPVGDTQYF. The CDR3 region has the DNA TGCGCCAGCAGCTACCCTGTCGGGGATACGCAGTATTTT.